What follows are 17 T cell receptor beta chains derived from one specimen sequenced in a study of CD8 T cells in Susac syndrome. An input of roughly 0.45 to 1 ug of RNA was subjected to reverse transcription using random hexamers. In TCRdb, the immunoSEQ multiplex PCR reads were re-called with MiXCR into one record per CDR3 protein. Counted here are under 550,000 distinct CDR3 sequences, 85% to 90% occurring once; the ten biggest clones make up about 0.1%. Source material: CD8+ T cells from PBMCs. All receptors derive from a human donor with multiple sclerosis.

The chain joins TRBV14 to TRBJ2-1, with D possibly TRBD2 on 6 matching bases. Trimming took off 1 base at V and 4 bases at J, with 14 bases between the two ends. This CDR3 is built from 16 residues. In germline, CDR1 is SGHDN, CDR2 FVKESK. Written as DNA, the CDR3 is TGTGCCAGCAGCCAAGTTGAGGGAGGAATGTACAATGAGCAGTTCTTC. Its translation: CASSQVEGGMYNEQFF.

This sequence joins TRBV27 and TRBJ2-7; D not resolved. The V gene lost 0 bases and the J gene lost 2 bases, with 8 bases spanning the gap. This CDR3 spans 14 amino acids. Looked up from germline, CDR1 is MNHEY and CDR2 is SMNVEV (reference sequence). This chain's CDR3 is CASSLSAATYEQYF. CDR3 bases: TGTGCCAGCAGTTTATCCGCGGCCACCTACGAGCAGTACTTC.

The chain links TRBV27 to TRBJ1-3, with D possibly TRBD1 on 6 matching bases. The CDR3 totals 16 residues. CDR1 and CDR2 from the germline V gene are MNHEY and SMNVEV (reference sequence). Trimming shortened V by 0 bases and J by 2 bases, and 11 bases separated the two germline ends. The DNA for the CDR3 is TGTGCCAGCAGTTTATCGTCACAGGGAACTGGAAACACCATATATTTT. Its protein product is CASSLSSQGTGNTIYF.

The DNA for the CDR3 is TGCAGCTGCGGTACTAACTATGGCTACACCTTC. As protein: CSCGTNYGYTF. The chain uses TRBV29-1 and TRBJ1-2, with no clear D. V gave up 8 bases and J gave up 0 bases, with 7 bases separating them. CDR3 length: 11 residues. CDR1 is SQVTM and CDR2 is ANQGSEA in the germline V gene.

The chain links TRBV27 to TRBJ2-7; D remains unclear. This CDR3 has 13 amino acids. The germline V and J ends were trimmed by 5 bases and 7 bases, with 15 bases remaining between them. CDR1 and CDR2 from the germline V gene are MNHEY and SMNVEV (reference sequence). The CDR3 loop reads CASSPPVDGEQYF. CDR3 bases: TGTGCCAGCAGTCCCCCGGTGGACGGAGAGCAGTACTTC.

The rearrangement links TRBV27 to TRBJ1-1; no reliable D call. This CDR3 comprises 14 residues. Trimming took off 6 bases at V and 1 base at J, with 12 bases between the two ends. Per the germline V gene, CDR1 is MNHEY and CDR2 is SMNVEV (reference sequence). CDR3: CASSAGLTNTEAFF. CDR3 nucleotide sequence: TGTGCCAGCAGCGCCGGACTGACGAACACTGAAGCTTTCTTT.

This clonotype was recorded a few times. CDR3 region: CASSYEGTSYNEQFF. CDR3 nucleotides: TGTGCCAGCAGTTACGAGGGGACCTCCTACAATGAGCAGTTCTTC. This sequence joins TRBV6-2 or TRBV6-3 and TRBJ2-1, with D perhaps being TRBD1 or TRBD2 (5 bases each). Per the germline V gene, CDR1 is MNHEY and CDR2 is SVGEGT. The CDR3 runs 15 residues. The V end was cut by 2 bases, the J end by 0 bases, with 8 bases between.

This clonotype occurred once. This chain's CDR3 is CASSSRDRRTEQYF. Here the CDR3 DNA reads TGCGCCAGCAGCAGCCGGGACAGGCGAACCGAGCAGTACTTC. The genes are TRBV5-1 and TRBJ2-7; TRBD1 matches 8 bases. There are 14 residues in the CDR3. V shed 4 bases and J 6 bases; nucleotides not matched to a gene: 9. CDR1 and CDR2 from the germline V gene are SGHRS and YFSETQ.

The chain has TRBV14 and TRBJ1-2; perhaps TRBD1 as D (5 bases). Germline CDR1 is SGHDN and CDR2 is FVKESK. The CDR3 consists of 18 residues. V was clipped by 1 base and J by 8 bases, with 26 bases between them. CDR3 DNA: TGTGCCAGCAGCCAAGCTCCCGGTCTGATGGTCGAGGGGTTAGGCTACACCTTC. This sequence encodes CASSQAPGLMVEGLGYTF.

DNA of the CDR3: TGTGCCGCGGGGGACCAATTTGACAATGAGCAGTTCTTC. It translates to CAAGDQFDNEQFF. The rearrangement links TRBV10-3 to TRBJ2-1; 7 nucleotides agree with TRBD2. Trimming at V came to 11 bases and at J to 5 bases, leaving 9 bases not matched to a gene. This CDR3 has 13 amino acids. In germline, CDR1 is ENHRY, CDR2 SYGVKD.

The V and J genes are TRBV12-3 or TRBV12-4 and TRBJ1-5; D is uncertain. V gave up 5 bases and J gave up 0 bases, with 17 bases separating them. The CDR3 loop spans 17 amino acids. The CDR3 region is CASSPVWGGNSNQPQHF. The CDR3 DNA follows: TGTGCCAGCAGTCCCGTTTGGGGAGGGAATAGCAATCAGCCCCAGCATTTT.

V gene TRBV11-2 combines with J gene TRBJ1-1; D unresolved. CDR3 length: 13 residues. V was pared by 7 bases and J by 1 base, with 10 bases between. Germline V CDR1 and CDR2: SGHAT, FQNNGV. DNA of the CDR3: TGTGCCAGCACTGTGGGCCAGAACACTGAAGCTTTCTTT. It yields the protein CASTVGQNTEAFF. Together with reference TRBV11-2 and TRBJ1-1, the CDR3 gives the full variable domain: EAGVAQSPRYKIIEKRQSVAFWCNPISGHATLYWYQQILGQGPKLLIQFQNNGVVDDSQLPKDRFSAERLKGVDSTLKIQPAKLEDSAVYLCASTVGQNTEAFFGQGTRLTVV.

This clonotype was counted only a few times. The chain links TRBV27 to TRBJ1-1; TRBD1 is a possible D gene (5 bases). V was cut by 6 bases and J by 2 bases, with 10 bases left in between. This CDR3 spans 13 amino acids. Looked up from germline, CDR1 is MNHEY and CDR2 is SMNVEV (reference sequence). The CDR3 is CASRQGPNTEAFF. The DNA for the CDR3 is TGTGCCAGCAGGCAGGGACCCAACACTGAAGCTTTCTTT.

The chain carries TRBV7-9 and TRBJ1-1; D unresolved. With 5 bases removed from V and 4 bases from J, the gap between germline ends came to 8 bases. This CDR3 has 12 residues. From germline, CDR1 is SEHNR and CDR2 FQNEAQ (reference sequence). The CDR3 nucleotides are TGTGCCAGCAGCCCGCCCGTCACTGAAGCTTTCTTT. Protein: CASSPPVTEAFF.

The J gene is TRBJ2-2, the V gene TRBV27, with D perhaps matching TRBD2 (6 bases). CDR3 size: 16 residues. CDR1 MNHEY and CDR2 SMNVEV come from the germline V gene (reference sequence). V lost 3 bases and J 4 bases, leaving 15 bases between the germline ends. The CDR3 spells CASSFLEGRATGELFF. CDR3 DNA sequence: TGTGCCAGCAGTTTTCTGGAGGGCCGTGCCACCGGGGAGCTGTTTTTT.

The gene calls are TRBV29-1 and TRBJ1-5; 8 positions match TRBD1. The germline CDR1 and CDR2 sequences are SQVTM and ANQGSEA. The CDR3 covers 14 residues. V trimming: 8 bases; J trimming: 0 bases; junction bases outside the gene matches: 6. CDR3 DNA sequence: TGCAGCCATGGGACAGGCGATAGCAATCAGCCCCAGCATTTT. As protein: CSHGTGDSNQPQHF.

This clonotype showed up just once. The V gene is TRBV30, the J gene TRBJ2-1; 8 positions agree with TRBD1. With 1 base clipped from V and 6 bases from J, the junction kept 5 bases outside the gene matches. From germline, CDR1 is GTSNPN and CDR2 SVGIG (reference sequence). This CDR3 contains 14 residues. The CDR3 DNA sequence: TGTGCCTGGAGTGCCGGACAGGGAATCAATGAGCAGTTCTTC. Encoded protein: CAWSAGQGINEQFF. The full variable domain, its missing parts supplied by reference TRBV30 and TRBJ2-1, is SQTIHQWPATLVQPVGSPLSLECTVEGTSNPNLYWYRQAAGRGLQLLFYSVGIGQISSEVPQNLSASRPQDRQFILSSKKLLLSDSGFYLCAWSAGQGINEQFFGPGTRLTVL.